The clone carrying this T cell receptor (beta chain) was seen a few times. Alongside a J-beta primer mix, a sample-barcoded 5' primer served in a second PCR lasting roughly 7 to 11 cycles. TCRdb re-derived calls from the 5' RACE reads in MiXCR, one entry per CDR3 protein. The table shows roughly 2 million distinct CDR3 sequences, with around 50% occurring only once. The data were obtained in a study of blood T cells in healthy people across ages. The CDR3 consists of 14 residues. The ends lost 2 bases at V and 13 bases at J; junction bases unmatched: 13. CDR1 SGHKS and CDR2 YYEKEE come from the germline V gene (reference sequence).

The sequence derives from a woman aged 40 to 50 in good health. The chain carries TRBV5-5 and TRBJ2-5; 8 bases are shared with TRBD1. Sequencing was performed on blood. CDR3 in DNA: TGTGCCAGCAGCTTACAAACCGGGACAGGTCAGGCGTACTTC. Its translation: CASSLQTGTGQAYF.